These 22 T cell receptor beta chains share one sample of origin, sequenced in a study of shared clonotypes between healthy human individuals. Some clones are missing from TCRdb's copy, which holds only in-frame ones; the method was immunoSEQ multiplex PCR. The sample has roughly 2.2 million clones, more than 85% seen once; the top ten hold about 0.41%. The sample was naive CD4+ T cells from PBMCs. The subset is: CD45RA+ positively selected. All receptors come from a man younger than 35 in good health. Some clones in this sample may be carry-over from other donors' samples.

This rearrangement joins TRBV28 to TRBJ2-3; the match to TRBD1 covers 7 bases. The CDR3 covers 12 residues. Germline CDR1 reads MDHEN; CDR2 reads SYDVKM. The V gene end was trimmed by 8 bases and the J gene end by 1 base; junction bases not matched to a gene: 0. The chain's CDR3 is CASQGGTDTQYF. CDR3 nucleotide sequence: TGTGCCAGCCAGGGGGGCACAGATACGCAGTATTTT.

The chain joins TRBV2 to TRBJ2-7, with 9 bases lining up with TRBD2. V shed 6 bases and J 1 base; nucleotides not matched to a gene: 4. Germline V CDR1 and CDR2: SNHLY, FYNNEI. The CDR3 consists of 14 residues. CDR3 DNA: TGTGCCAGCAGGCGGGCGGGGGGGTCCTACGAGCAGTACTTC. Its protein is CASRRAGGSYEQYF.

As concerns this clone: Other DNA sequences of this sample code for an identical CDR3. This chain links TRBV28 with TRBJ2-3; 8 bases line up with TRBD2. Germline V gene lookup returns CDR1 MDHEN and CDR2 SYDVKM. The CDR3 is 15 amino acids. V shed 2 bases and J 1 base; nucleotides not matched to a gene: 2. Here the CDR3 reads CASSLAGGGTDTQYF. CDR3 sequence (DNA): TGTGCCAGCAGTTTAGCGGGAGGCGGCACAGATACGCAGTATTTT.

The V gene is TRBV28, the J gene TRBJ2-7, with D possibly matching TRBD1 (7 bases). The germline V and J ends were trimmed by 7 bases and 7 bases, with 23 bases remaining between them. The V gene's germline CDR1 is MDHEN and CDR2 SYDVKM. The CDR3 totals 15 residues. CDR3 sequence reads: CASNPGGGHSQEQYF. Here the CDR3 DNA reads TGTGCCAGCAATCCCGGAGGGGGCCACTCTCAGGAGCAGTACTTC.

V and J are TRBV10-3 and TRBJ2-7, with 11 nucleotides matching TRBD2. This CDR3 has 14 amino acids. Germline loops: CDR1 ENHRY, CDR2 SYGVKD. The V and J ends lost 5 bases and 7 bases, in that order; junction bases with no gene match: 7. The CDR3 spells CAISRLAGPPEQYF. The CDR3 DNA is TGTGCCATCAGTAGACTAGCGGGACCCCCGGAGCAGTACTTC.

The genes are TRBV4-2 and TRBJ2-7; 9 bases align to TRBD2. V lost 0 bases, J lost 4 bases, and 4 bases stayed unmatched. Germline CDR1 LGHNA, CDR2 YNFKEQ. The CDR3 runs to 15 residues. CDR3 sequence reads: CASSQELAGSYEQYF. The CDR3 coding sequence is TGTGCCAGCAGCCAAGAACTAGCGGGTTCTTACGAGCAGTACTTC.

The V and J genes are TRBV5-1 and TRBJ2-7, with D perhaps assigned TRBD1 or TRBD2 (5 bases each). The germline V and J ends were trimmed by 7 bases and 4 bases, with 15 bases remaining between them. Germline CDR1 is SGHRS and CDR2 is YFSETQ. The CDR3 is 13 amino acids. The CDR3 sequence: CASGGPSLYEQYF. The CDR3 nucleotides are TGCGCCAGCGGGGGACCCAGCCTATACGAGCAGTACTTC.

The chain couples TRBV7-3 to TRBJ1-1, with D maybe TRBD1 (6 bases). This CDR3 is built from 14 residues. The ends were cut back, 2 bases at V and 6 bases at J, with 13 bases in the middle. The germline V gene encodes CDR1 SGHTA and CDR2 FQGTGA. CDR3 sequence reads: CASSLSKGVAEAFF. CDR3 sequence (DNA): TGTGCCAGCAGCTTATCAAAGGGGGTGGCTGAAGCTTTCTTT.

The chain carries TRBV5-5 and TRBJ1-4; D perhaps matches TRBD1 (5 bases). This CDR3 spans 15 amino acids. V was cut by 3 bases and J by 5 bases, with 14 bases left in between. Germline-derived CDR1 and CDR2 are SGHKS and YYEKEE (reference sequence). CDR3 coding DNA: TGTGCCAGCAGCTCCCCGGGAAGGGACAATGAAAAACTGTTTTTT. The encoded protein is CASSSPGRDNEKLFF.

A remark on this clone: The junction shows a germline mismatch at one end, possibly a read error. The chain carries TRBV6-5 and TRBJ2-3; D perhaps matches TRBD2 (6 bases). The CDR3 covers 15 residues. CDR1 is MNHEY and CDR2 is SVGAGI in the germline V gene. DNA of the CDR3: TGTGCCAGCAGATACTCTAGCGCCGTGGCAGATACGCAGTATTTT. Amino acids: CASRYSSAVADTQYF.

This clone was found once. Other DNA sequences in this specimen translate into the identical CDR3. The CDR3 DNA sequence: TGTGCCAGCAGCTTGGGGAGCTCTGGGGCCAACGTCCTGACTTTC. It yields the protein CASSLGSSGANVLTF. The chain couples TRBV11-3 to TRBJ2-6; TRBD2 is a possible D gene (5 bases). There are 15 residues in the CDR3. The germline V gene has CDR1 SGHNT and CDR2 YENEEA. V lost 3 bases to trimming and J lost 0 bases, with 6 bases between them.

V usage is TRBV9 and J usage is TRBJ2-1, with no clear D. Germline assignment: CDR1 SGDLS and CDR2 YYNGEE. V lost 0 bases and J lost 8, with 12 bases in between. The CDR3 totals 14 residues. Here the CDR3 DNA reads TGTGCCAGCAGCGTAGATGACTTACGCGATGAGCAGTTCTTC. Its protein is CASSVDDLRDEQFF.

The rearrangement uses TRBV5-4 and TRBJ2-3; TRBD2 might be the D (5 bases). The ends were cut back, 3 bases at V and 7 bases at J, with 6 bases in the middle. This CDR3 contains 11 residues. CDR1 is SGHNT, CDR2 YYREEE, per germline (reference sequence). CDR3 sequence (DNA): TGTGCCAGCAGCTCGGGGTATACGCAGTATTTT. Amino acid sequence: CASSSGYTQYF.

V usage is TRBV7-2 and J usage is TRBJ2-5; TRBD2 is a possible D gene (6 bases). The ends were cut back, 3 bases at V and 4 bases at J, with 12 bases in the middle. The CDR3 consists of 14 residues. The germline V gene encodes CDR1 SGHTA and CDR2 FQGNSA. The CDR3 DNA is TGTGCCAGCAGCTTGGGCGTGGGAGGAGAGACCCAGTACTTC. Its protein is CASSLGVGGETQYF.

The chain carries TRBV30 and TRBJ2-5; 9 positions match TRBD2. This CDR3 region has 16 residues. In germline, CDR1 is GTSNPN, CDR2 SVGIG (reference sequence). V lost 2 bases to trimming and J lost 4 bases; unmatched junction nucleotides: 11. The DNA for the CDR3 is TGTGCCTGGAGTTTAACCTTAGCGGGAGTGGGAGAGACCCAGTACTTC. The encoded protein is CAWSLTLAGVGETQYF.

The rearrangement links TRBV2 to TRBJ2-2; 8 nucleotides agree with TRBD2. Trimming at V came to 6 bases and at J to 2 bases, leaving 14 bases not matched to a gene. This CDR3 contains 18 residues. CDR1 is SNHLY and CDR2 is FYNNEI in the germline V gene. CDR3 in DNA: TGTGCCAGCAGGCCGCTTAGTATAGCGGGACGAAACACCGGGGAGCTGTTTTTT. Translated, it gives CASRPLSIAGRNTGELFF.

The chain combines TRBV28 with TRBJ2-7; the D is unclear. The CDR3 covers 12 residues. The germline V and J ends were trimmed by 6 bases and 4 bases, with 10 bases remaining between them. Germline V gene lookup returns CDR1 MDHEN and CDR2 SYDVKM. The CDR3 DNA is TGTGCCAGCAGCTCACCCCAATACGAGCAGTACTTC. Protein: CASSSPQYEQYF.

Comments on this clone: In the same sample, other DNA sequences code for this CDR3. V is TRBV2 and J is TRBJ2-1; 13 positions match TRBD2. V gave up 6 bases and J gave up 4 bases; unmatched junction bases: 3. Germline CDR1 SNHLY, CDR2 FYNNEI. The CDR3 has 15 residues. CDR3 DNA: TGTGCCAGCAGGGGACTAGCGGGATCATACAATGAGCAGTTCTTC. Residues: CASRGLAGSYNEQFF.

The chain has TRBV30 and TRBJ1-1; the match to TRBD1 covers 10 bases. Germline loops: CDR1 GTSNPN, CDR2 SVGIG (reference sequence). The CDR3 totals 16 residues. V was pared by 5 bases and J by 0 bases, with 9 bases of the junction left unmatched. The CDR3 DNA follows: TGTGCCTGGTCGACCGGGACAGGGGCGTTGAACACTGAAGCTTTCTTT. This codes for CAWSTGTGALNTEAFF.

The rearrangement joins TRBV6-5 to TRBJ2-7; 12 nucleotides match TRBD1. CDR3 length: 16 amino acids. CDR1 is MNHEY, CDR2 SVGAGI, per germline. Trimming took 4 bases from V and 4 from J; bases not matched to a gene: 8. CDR3 in DNA: TGTGCCAGCAGTTGGCAACGGGACAGGGGGCCTTACGAGCAGTACTTC. Protein product: CASSWQRDRGPYEQYF.

In this sample, this clone turned up a few times. The gene calls are TRBV15 and TRBJ2-5; 7 bases are shared with TRBD2. This CDR3 contains 14 residues. With V trimmed by 1 base and J by 5 bases, 4 bases remained unmatched. CDR1 is LNHNV, CDR2 YYDKDF, per germline (reference sequence). CDR3 in amino acids: CATSRGGSGETQYF. In DNA, the CDR3 is TGTGCCACCAGCAGAGGCGGGAGTGGGGAGACCCAGTACTTC.

The chain uses TRBV6-5 and TRBJ2-7; perhaps TRBD2 as D (7 bases). Germline V gene sequence: CDR1 MNHEY, CDR2 SVGAGI. Trimming shortened V by 5 bases and J by 4 bases, and 12 bases separated the two germline ends. CDR3 length: 13 amino acids. The CDR3 DNA sequence: TGTGCCAGCAGTGGGGAGGGGGTGTACGAGCAGTACTTC. It yields the protein CASSGEGVYEQYF.